The rows below give T cell receptor beta chains drawn from one sample of a study of control samples from healthy donors and cancer patients. Repertoires were generated with immunoSEQ multiplex PCR, while TCRdb's copy carries only in-frame clones and drops some. Of around 82,000 clones in the sample, 89% were seen once. Sample: blood. The receptor source for this set is a man between 50 and 59 years old in good health. Both conserved end residues are part of each CDR3. Fields, in order: clone size, V gene, D gene, J gene, CDR3 protein, CDR3 DNA. D genes are given only for firm matches. Some rows mark clone size as missing; the rest say once, few, many or name a class of expanded clone.

abundance: .; v_gene: TRBV3-1/TRBV3-2; d_gene: .; j_gene: TRBJ1-4; CDR3aa: CASSQDREATELFF; CDR3nt: TGTGCCAGCAGCCAAGATCGCGAAGCGACGGAACTGTTTTTT
abundance: .; v_gene: TRBV4-2; d_gene: .; j_gene: TRBJ2-5; CDR3aa: CASSQDRRTQYF; CDR3nt: TGTGCCAGCAGCCAAGATCGTCGTACCCAGTACTTC
abundance: .; v_gene: TRBV7-9; d_gene: .; j_gene: TRBJ1-5; CDR3aa: CASSPATGGNQPQHF; CDR3nt: TGTGCCAGCAGCCCAGCTACAGGTGGCAATCAGCCCCAGCATTTT
abundance: .; v_gene: TRBV7-9; d_gene: .; j_gene: TRBJ1-1; CDR3aa: CASSWDGRGTEAFF; CDR3nt: TGTGCCAGCAGCTGGGACGGTCGGGGCACTGAAGCTTTCTTT
abundance: .; v_gene: TRBV23-1; d_gene: TRBD1; j_gene: TRBJ2-7; CDR3aa: CASSQSLGQGEHEQYF; CDR3nt: TGCGCCAGCAGTCAATCGCTGGGACAGGGTGAACACGAGCAGTACTTC
abundance: .; v_gene: TRBV10-3; d_gene: .; j_gene: TRBJ1-5; CDR3aa: CAISESGIWPQHF; CDR3nt: TGTGCCATCAGTGAGTCCGGGATATGGCCCCAGCATTTT
abundance: once; v_gene: TRBV12-5; d_gene: TRBD1; j_gene: TRBJ2-7; CDR3aa: CASALDRGYEQYF; CDR3nt: TGTGCTAGTGCCTTAGACAGGGGCTACGAGCAGTACTTC
abundance: .; v_gene: TRBV7-6; d_gene: .; j_gene: TRBJ1-4; CDR3aa: CASSLGTRGEKLFF; CDR3nt: TGTGCCAGCAGCTTAGGGACCCGGGGGGAAAAACTGTTTTTT
abundance: .; v_gene: TRBV19; d_gene: .; j_gene: TRBJ2-5; CDR3aa: CASASQSFGKTQYF; CDR3nt: TGTGCCAGTGCTTCGCAGAGCTTTGGGAAGACCCAGTACTTC
abundance: .; v_gene: TRBV24-1; d_gene: .; j_gene: TRBJ1-5; CDR3aa: CATSGGGNQPQHF; CDR3nt: TGTGCCACCAGTGGGGGTGGCAATCAGCCCCAGCATTTT
abundance: .; v_gene: TRBV12-3/TRBV12-4; d_gene: .; j_gene: TRBJ2-1; CDR3aa: CASSLRATQQFF; CDR3nt: TGTGCCAGCAGTTTAAGGGCTACTCAGCAGTTCTTC
abundance: .; v_gene: TRBV10-1; d_gene: .; j_gene: TRBJ2-2; CDR3aa: CASSSHRDTGELFF; CDR3nt: TGCGCCAGCAGTTCACACAGGGATACCGGGGAGCTGTTTTTT
abundance: .; v_gene: TRBV7-2; d_gene: .; j_gene: TRBJ2-5; CDR3aa: CASSLWGQETQYF; CDR3nt: TGTGCCAGCAGCTTATGGGGGCAAGAGACCCAGTACTTC
abundance: .; v_gene: TRBV7-2; d_gene: TRBD1; j_gene: TRBJ1-6; CDR3aa: CASSFWTGGNSPLHF; CDR3nt: TGTGCCAGCAGCTTTTGGACAGGGGGCAATTCACCCCTCCACTTT
abundance: .; v_gene: TRBV5-4; d_gene: .; j_gene: TRBJ2-5; CDR3aa: CASSQGIAQQETQYF; CDR3nt: TGTGCCAGCAGCCAAGGGATCGCCCAACAAGAGACCCAGTACTTC
abundance: .; v_gene: TRBV30; d_gene: TRBD1; j_gene: TRBJ2-3; CDR3aa: CAWSVGQGYTDTQYF; CDR3nt: TGTGCCTGGAGTGTAGGACAGGGTTACACAGATACGCAGTATTTT
abundance: .; v_gene: TRBV9; d_gene: .; j_gene: TRBJ2-7; CDR3aa: CASSRMGREANEQYF; CDR3nt: TGTGCCAGCAGCCGGATGGGTAGGGAAGCTAACGAGCAGTACTTC
abundance: .; v_gene: TRBV5-1; d_gene: TRBD1; j_gene: TRBJ1-1; CDR3aa: CASSPPGGTEAFF; CDR3nt: TGCGCCAGCAGCCCTCCAGGGGGAACTGAAGCTTTCTTT
abundance: .; v_gene: TRBV5-5; d_gene: .; j_gene: TRBJ1-1; CDR3aa: CASSADRFRNTEAFF; CDR3nt: TGTGCCAGCAGCGCCGACAGGTTTCGGAACACTGAAGCTTTCTTT
abundance: .; v_gene: TRBV2; d_gene: TRBD1; j_gene: TRBJ2-7; CDR3aa: CASTWGTQGANEQYF; CDR3nt: TGTGCCAGCACCTGGGGTACACAGGGGGCCAACGAGCAGTACTTC
abundance: .; v_gene: TRBV25-1; d_gene: .; j_gene: TRBJ1-1; CDR3aa: CASSGHGSYTEAFF; CDR3nt: TGTGCCAGCAGTGGCCACGGATCGTACACTGAAGCTTTCTTT
abundance: .; v_gene: TRBV10-2; d_gene: TRBD1; j_gene: TRBJ2-1; CDR3aa: CASSAGGPSYNEQFF; CDR3nt: TGCGCCAGCAGTGCAGGGGGCCCTTCCTACAATGAGCAGTTCTTC
abundance: .; v_gene: TRBV3-1/TRBV3-2; d_gene: .; j_gene: TRBJ1-5; CDR3aa: CASSPGGGDQPQHF; CDR3nt: TGTGCCAGCAGCCCCGGGGGAGGGGATCAGCCCCAGCATTTT
abundance: .; v_gene: TRBV6-2/TRBV6-3; d_gene: .; j_gene: TRBJ1-3; CDR3aa: CASSYGEWMNTIYF; CDR3nt: TGTGCCAGCAGTTACGGAGAATGGATGAACACCATATATTTT
abundance: .; v_gene: TRBV5-1; d_gene: .; j_gene: TRBJ2-1; CDR3aa: CASSLWQPTYNEQFF; CDR3nt: TGCGCCAGCAGCTTGTGGCAGCCGACCTACAATGAGCAGTTCTTC
abundance: few; v_gene: TRBV6-5; d_gene: TRBD1; j_gene: TRBJ1-2; CDR3aa: CASREDRGILGGYTF; CDR3nt: TGTGCCAGCAGAGAGGACAGGGGGATTCTCGGTGGCTACACCTTC
abundance: .; v_gene: TRBV2; d_gene: TRBD1; j_gene: TRBJ1-1; CDR3aa: CASSEEGGGTTEAFF; CDR3nt: TGTGCCAGCAGTGAAGAAGGGGGCGGGACCACTGAAGCTTTCTTT
abundance: .; v_gene: TRBV30; d_gene: .; j_gene: TRBJ2-7; CDR3aa: CAWRSVVSYEQYF; CDR3nt: TGTGCCTGGCGGTCGGTCGTCTCCTACGAGCAGTACTTC
abundance: .; v_gene: TRBV11-2; d_gene: .; j_gene: TRBJ1-2; CDR3aa: CASSPGGYGYTF; CDR3nt: TGTGCCAGCAGCCCCGGGGGCTATGGCTACACCTTC
abundance: .; v_gene: TRBV7-2; d_gene: TRBD1; j_gene: TRBJ1-5; CDR3aa: CASSFGQGGNQPQHF; CDR3nt: TGTGCCAGCAGCTTCGGACAGGGCGGCAATCAGCCCCAGCATTTT
abundance: .; v_gene: TRBV7-9; d_gene: .; j_gene: TRBJ2-7; CDR3aa: CASSLYRAGAYEQYF; CDR3nt: TGTGCCAGCAGCCTATACCGGGCAGGGGCCTACGAGCAGTACTTC
abundance: .; v_gene: TRBV5-1; d_gene: .; j_gene: TRBJ1-1; CDR3aa: CASSLSGELTEAFF; CDR3nt: TGCGCCAGCAGCTTGAGCGGGGAGCTCACTGAAGCTTTCTTT
abundance: .; v_gene: TRBV7-9; d_gene: .; j_gene: TRBJ1-5; CDR3aa: CASSFGWVDQPQHF; CDR3nt: TGTGCCAGCAGCTTCGGGTGGGTTGATCAGCCCCAGCATTTT
abundance: .; v_gene: TRBV27; d_gene: TRBD1; j_gene: TRBJ2-3; CDR3aa: CASRAGTGTDTQYF; CDR3nt: TGTGCCAGCAGAGCCGGGACAGGAACAGATACGCAGTATTTT
abundance: .; v_gene: TRBV4-1; d_gene: .; j_gene: TRBJ2-1; CDR3aa: CASSQDVVAAGGEQFF; CDR3nt: TGCGCCAGCAGCCAAGACGTAGTAGCGGCCGGGGGTGAGCAGTTCTTC
abundance: .; v_gene: TRBV7-9; d_gene: TRBD1; j_gene: TRBJ1-3; CDR3aa: CASSSGQASRNTIYF; CDR3nt: TGTGCCAGCAGCTCCGGACAGGCCTCCCGGAACACCATATATTTT
abundance: .; v_gene: TRBV23-1; d_gene: .; j_gene: TRBJ2-7; CDR3aa: CASSQRLAFSYEQYF; CDR3nt: TGCGCCAGCAGCCAACGGTTAGCTTTCTCCTACGAGCAGTACTTC
abundance: .; v_gene: TRBV3-1/TRBV3-2; d_gene: .; j_gene: TRBJ1-1; CDR3aa: CASSPSGSNTEAFF; CDR3nt: TGTGCCAGCAGCCCATCGGGTTCGAACACTGAAGCTTTCTTT
abundance: .; v_gene: TRBV6-2/TRBV6-3; d_gene: .; j_gene: TRBJ1-1; CDR3aa: CASSYRSRLTEAFF; CDR3nt: TGTGCCAGCAGTTACAGATCCAGGTTGACTGAAGCTTTCTTT
abundance: once; v_gene: TRBV5-4; d_gene: TRBD1; j_gene: TRBJ1-2; CDR3aa: CASSVTGNYGYTF; CDR3nt: TGTGCCAGCAGCGTGACAGGGAACTATGGCTACACCTTC
abundance: .; v_gene: TRBV5-1; d_gene: TRBD1; j_gene: TRBJ1-2; CDR3aa: CASSPGDSTLRYTF; CDR3nt: TGCGCCAGCAGCCCGGGGGACAGTACCCTTCGCTACACCTTC
abundance: .; v_gene: TRBV15; d_gene: .; j_gene: TRBJ1-5; CDR3aa: CATSRDRGFSNQPQHF; CDR3nt: TGTGCCACCAGCAGAGATAGGGGATTCAGCAATCAGCCCCAGCATTTT
abundance: .; v_gene: TRBV25-1; d_gene: .; j_gene: TRBJ1-2; CDR3aa: CASSEGDSPRGF; CDR3nt: TGTGCCAGCAGTGAAGGAGACAGCCCCCGGGGCTTC
abundance: .; v_gene: TRBV10-3; d_gene: TRBD2; j_gene: TRBJ2-7; CDR3aa: CAIVSGGEQYF; CDR3nt: TGTGCCATAGTTAGCGGGGGGGAGCAGTACTTC
abundance: .; v_gene: TRBV27; d_gene: .; j_gene: TRBJ1-2; CDR3aa: CASSLGLQGGGGYTF; CDR3nt: TGTGCCAGCAGTTTAGGCCTACAGGGAGGCGGTGGCTACACCTTC
abundance: once; v_gene: TRBV6-2/TRBV6-3; d_gene: .; j_gene: TRBJ1-1; CDR3aa: CASSYLGNTEAFF; CDR3nt: TGTGCCAGCAGTTATTTGGGGAACACTGAAGCTTTCTTT
abundance: .; v_gene: TRBV6-2/TRBV6-3; d_gene: TRBD2; j_gene: TRBJ2-1; CDR3aa: CASSPTSPYYTYNEQFF; CDR3nt: TGTGCCAGCAGTCCGACTAGCCCGTACTATACCTACAATGAGCAGTTCTTC
abundance: .; v_gene: TRBV4-1; d_gene: .; j_gene: TRBJ2-7; CDR3aa: CASSQDHLEGVYEQYF; CDR3nt: TGCGCCAGCAGCCAAGATCATCTGGAGGGTGTATACGAGCAGTACTTC
abundance: .; v_gene: TRBV2; d_gene: .; j_gene: TRBJ1-1; CDR3aa: CASSRQGVAEAFF; CDR3nt: TGTGCCAGCAGCAGACAAGGCGTGGCTGAAGCTTTCTTT
abundance: .; v_gene: TRBV12-5; d_gene: TRBD1; j_gene: TRBJ1-3; CDR3aa: CASAGLSPGQGMGRYSGNTIYF; CDR3nt: TGTGCTAGTGCGGGGCTTAGTCCGGGACAGGGAATGGGACGCTATTCTGGAAACACCATATATTTT
abundance: .; v_gene: TRBV9; d_gene: .; j_gene: TRBJ2-7; CDR3aa: CASSAQGRSSYEQYF; CDR3nt: TGTGCCAGCAGCGCTCAGGGGAGGAGCTCCTACGAGCAGTACTTC
abundance: .; v_gene: TRBV11-2; d_gene: .; j_gene: TRBJ2-4; CDR3aa: CASSLGAGGTLPGIQYF; CDR3nt: TGTGCCAGCAGCTTAGGCGCAGGGGGGACGCTTCCTGGCATTCAGTACTTC
abundance: .; v_gene: TRBV7-2; d_gene: TRBD1; j_gene: TRBJ2-1; CDR3aa: CASSSRQGINEQFF; CDR3nt: TGTGCCAGCAGTTCAAGACAGGGGATTAATGAGCAGTTCTTC
abundance: .; v_gene: TRBV5-6; d_gene: .; j_gene: TRBJ1-6; CDR3aa: CASSPKGNSPLHF; CDR3nt: TGTGCCAGCAGCCCCAAAGGGAATTCACCCCTCCACTTT
abundance: .; v_gene: TRBV5-6; d_gene: TRBD1; j_gene: TRBJ2-7; CDR3aa: CASSLGTEYEQYF; CDR3nt: TGTGCCAGCAGCCTCGGGACAGAGTACGAGCAGTACTTC